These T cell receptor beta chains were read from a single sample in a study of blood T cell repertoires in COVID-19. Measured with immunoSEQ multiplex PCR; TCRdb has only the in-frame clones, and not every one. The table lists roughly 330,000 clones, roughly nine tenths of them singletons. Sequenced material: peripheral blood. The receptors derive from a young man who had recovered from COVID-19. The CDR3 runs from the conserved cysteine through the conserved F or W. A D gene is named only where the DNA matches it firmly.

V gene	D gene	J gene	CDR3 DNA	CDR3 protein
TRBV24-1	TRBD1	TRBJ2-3	TGTGCCACCAGTGATGCCCTAGGGGGCGCAGATACGCAGTATTTT	CATSDALGGADTQYF
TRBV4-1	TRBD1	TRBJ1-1	TGCGCCAGCAGCCAAGCGGGACAGGGGAACACTGAAGCTTTCTTT	CASSQAGQGNTEAFF
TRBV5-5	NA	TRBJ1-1	TGTGCCAGCATGACACCGATTATGAACACTGAAGCTTTCTTT	CASMTPIMNTEAFF
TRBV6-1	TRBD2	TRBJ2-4	TGTGCCAGCAGGGAAGGGGACTACCAAAACATTCAGTACTTC	CASREGDYQNIQYF
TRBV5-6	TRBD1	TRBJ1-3	TGTGCCAGCAGCCCGTTAGGACAGGAAGGTTCTGGAAACACCATATATTTT	CASSPLGQEGSGNTIYF
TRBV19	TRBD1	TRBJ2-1	TGTGCCAGTAGTACCCTAATGGACAGGCGGTACAATGAGCAGTTCTTC	CASSTLMDRRYNEQFF
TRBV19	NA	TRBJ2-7	TGTGCCAGTAGTGCGCTCAGGACTAACCTCTACGAGCAGTACTTC	CASSALRTNLYEQYF
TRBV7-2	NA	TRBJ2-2	TGTGCCAGCACCCTAAGACAGCCCGGGGAGCTGTTTTTT	CASTLRQPGELFF
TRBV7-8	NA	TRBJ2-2	TGTGCCAGCAGCTTGGGCAGGGGTGACACCGGGGAGCTGTTTTTT	CASSLGRGDTGELFF
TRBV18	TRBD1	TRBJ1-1	TGTGCCAGCTCACCGACGGGACAGGGAGACACTGAAGCTTTCTTT	CASSPTGQGDTEAFF
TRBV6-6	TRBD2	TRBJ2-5	TGTGCCAGCAGTTTCGGACTAGCCCAAGAGACCCAGTACTTC	CASSFGLAQETQYF
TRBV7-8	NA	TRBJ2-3	TGTGCCAGCAGCTTAGATGGAGGACGAGATACGCAGTATTTT	CASSLDGGRDTQYF
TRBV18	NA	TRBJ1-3	TGTGCCAGCTCACCCTCCCCAGGGATGATCTCTGGAAACACCATATATTTT	CASSPSPGMISGNTIYF
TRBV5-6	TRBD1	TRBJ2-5	TGTGCCAGCAGCCCGACAGGGGAGACCCAGTACTTC	CASSPTGETQYF
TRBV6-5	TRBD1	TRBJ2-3	TGTGCCAGCAGTTCGCCGGGACAGGGGTCAGATACGCAGTATTTT	CASSSPGQGSDTQYF
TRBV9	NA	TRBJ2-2	TGTGCCAGCAGCGGCCCACAGGGATACACCGGGGAGCTGTTTTTT	CASSGPQGYTGELFF
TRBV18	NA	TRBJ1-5	TGTGCCAGCTCCATTAGCAATCAGCCCCAGCATTTT	CASSISNQPQHF